This entry lists 9 T cell receptor beta chains sequenced from one sample in a study of blood T cell repertoires in COVID-19. Here immunoSEQ multiplex PCR was the method, and the copy in TCRdb shows in-frame clones only, minus some. The sample includes about 50,000 clones, approximately 82% seen only once; the top ten take about 6.1%. The specimen sequenced was PBMCs or T cells enriched from blood (not recorded which). All receptors come from a woman in her fifties or sixties with acute COVID-19.

The chain joins TRBV5-1 to TRBJ1-2; D call uncertain. CDR3 size: 15 residues. V dropped 0 bases and J dropped 8 bases, with 17 bases sitting between them. Germline lookup yields CDR1 SGHRS and CDR2 YFSETQ. The CDR3 loop is CASSLVPDEAGGYTF. CDR3 DNA: TGCGCCAGCAGCTTGGTACCGGACGAGGCGGGGGGCTACACCTTC.

The J gene is TRBJ1-5, the V gene TRBV6-5; D might be TRBD1 (6 bases). The V end lost 8 bases, the J end lost 5 bases, and 13 bases lay between the germline ends. Germline lookup yields CDR1 MNHEY and CDR2 SVGAGI. The CDR3 totals 13 residues. The chain's CDR3 is CASLGGGDQPQHF. Written as DNA, the CDR3 is TGTGCCAGCTTAGGGGGGGGCGATCAGCCCCAGCATTTT.

This chain joins TRBV10-3 and TRBJ1-3; the D is unclear. This CDR3 is 16 amino acids long. The ends were cut back, 0 bases at V and 1 base at J, with 10 bases in the middle. Germline CDR1 reads ENHRY; CDR2 reads SYGVKD. The DNA of the CDR3 is TGTGCCATCAGTGAGTCGGAGGGAATATCTGGAAACACCATATATTTT. Its protein product is CAISESEGISGNTIYF.

The chain uses TRBV5-1 and TRBJ1-3; D is ambiguous. Germline loops: CDR1 SGHRS, CDR2 YFSETQ. Between the trimmed V and J ends, which lost 0 bases and 4 bases, there was a span of 11 bases. The CDR3 has 15 amino acids. CDR3 nucleotide sequence: TGCGCCAGCAGCTTGGGCGGGATGGAAGGAAACACCATATATTTT. This gives the protein CASSLGGMEGNTIYF. Full variable domain (rest looked up from reference TRBV5-1 and TRBJ1-3): KAGVTQTPRYLIKTRGQQVTLSCSPISGHRSVSWYQQTPGQGLQFLFEYFSETQRNKGNFPGRFSGRQFSNSRSEMNVSTLELGDSALYLCASSLGGMEGNTIYFGEGSWLTVV.

The CDR3 loop reads CASRDRRAYEQYF. DNA of the CDR3: TGTGCCAGTAGGGACAGGAGGGCCTACGAGCAGTACTTC. The V gene is TRBV19, the J gene TRBJ2-7; tentatively, D is TRBD1 (7 bases). CDR1 and CDR2 from the germline V gene are LNHDA and SQIVND (reference sequence). This CDR3 has 13 residues. V lost 6 bases and J lost 2, with 11 bases in between. Filled out from reference TRBV19 and TRBJ2-7, the complete variable domain reads DGGITQSPKYLFRKEGQNVTLSCEQNLNHDAMYWYRQDPGQGLRLIYYSQIVNDFQKGDIAEGYSVSREKKESFPLTVTSAQKNPTAFYLCASRDRRAYEQYFGPGTRLTVT.

The chain joins TRBV5-1 to TRBJ1-3; 7 nucleotides line up with TRBD1. Germline V lookup: CDR1 SGHRS, CDR2 YFSETQ. The CDR3 has 14 amino acids. With V trimmed by 3 bases and J by 4 bases, 4 bases remained unmatched. The CDR3 protein is CASSYDRVGNTIYF. The CDR3 DNA is TGCGCCAGCAGCTATGACAGGGTGGGAAACACCATATATTTT.

The chain recombines TRBV28 with TRBJ1-1, with a weak D call TRBD1 (6 bases). The germline gives CDR1 MDHEN, CDR2 SYDVKM. V was clipped by 4 bases and J by 4 bases, with 13 bases between them. This CDR3 spans 14 amino acids. DNA for the CDR3: TGTGCCAGCAGTTCAGGGTCAGGGGCCACTGAAGCTTTCTTT. This codes for CASSSGSGATEAFF.

The chain has TRBV5-1 and TRBJ2-5, with 7 bases matching TRBD1. CDR3 length equals 14 residues. V was clipped by 2 bases and J by 1 base; unmatched bases: 2. Germline CDR1 SGHRS, CDR2 YFSETQ. CDR3 residues: CASSFGTVQETQYF. CDR3 DNA: TGCGCCAGCAGCTTTGGGACAGTCCAAGAGACCCAGTACTTC.

This clone was seen a handful of times. The rearrangement uses TRBV6-1 and TRBJ1-1; tentatively, D is TRBD1 (5 bases). The CDR3 is made up of 14 amino acids. V was clipped by 0 bases and J by 5 bases, with 10 bases between them. Per germline, CDR1 MNHNS and CDR2 SASEGT. In DNA form, the CDR3 reads TGTGCCAGCAGTGAAGCGCGCAGGGATACTGAAGCTTTCTTT. Translating gives CASSEARRDTEAFF.